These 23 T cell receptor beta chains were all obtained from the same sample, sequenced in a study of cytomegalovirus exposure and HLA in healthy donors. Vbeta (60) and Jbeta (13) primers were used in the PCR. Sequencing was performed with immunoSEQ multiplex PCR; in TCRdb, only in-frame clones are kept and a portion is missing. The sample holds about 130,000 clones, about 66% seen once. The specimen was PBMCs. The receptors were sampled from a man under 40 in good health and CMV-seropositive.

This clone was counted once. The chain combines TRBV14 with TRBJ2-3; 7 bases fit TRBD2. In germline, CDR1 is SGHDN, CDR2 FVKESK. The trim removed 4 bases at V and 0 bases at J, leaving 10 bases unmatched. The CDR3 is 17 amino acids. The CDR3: CASSRRLAMDSTDTQYF. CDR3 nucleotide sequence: TGTGCCAGCAGCCGTCGACTAGCTATGGATAGCACAGATACGCAGTATTTT.

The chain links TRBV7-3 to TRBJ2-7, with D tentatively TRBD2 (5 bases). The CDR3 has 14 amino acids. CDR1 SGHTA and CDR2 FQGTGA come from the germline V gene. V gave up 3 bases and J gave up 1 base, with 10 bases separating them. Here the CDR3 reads CASSFLERSYEQYF. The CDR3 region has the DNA TGTGCCAGCAGCTTCCTGGAGCGGTCCTACGAGCAGTACTTC.

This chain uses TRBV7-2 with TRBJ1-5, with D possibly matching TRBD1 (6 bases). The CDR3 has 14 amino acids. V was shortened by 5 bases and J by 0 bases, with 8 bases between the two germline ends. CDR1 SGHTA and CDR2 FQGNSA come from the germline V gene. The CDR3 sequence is CASSLTGSNQPQHF. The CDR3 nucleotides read TGTGCCAGCAGCCTGACAGGTAGCAATCAGCCCCAGCATTTT. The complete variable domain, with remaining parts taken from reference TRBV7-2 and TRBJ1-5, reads GAGVSQSPSNKVTEKGKDVELRCDPISGHTALYWYRQSLGQGLEFLIYFQGNSAPDKSGLPSDRFSAERTGGSVSTLTIQRTQQEDSAVYLCASSLTGSNQPQHFGDGTRLSIL.

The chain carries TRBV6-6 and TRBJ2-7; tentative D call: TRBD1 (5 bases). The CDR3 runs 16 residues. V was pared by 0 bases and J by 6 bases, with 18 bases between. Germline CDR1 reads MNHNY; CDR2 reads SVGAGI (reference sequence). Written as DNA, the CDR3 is TGTGCCAGCAGTTACTCGAACCGCGTAAGGGGCCTCGAGCAGTACTTC. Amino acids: CASSYSNRVRGLEQYF.

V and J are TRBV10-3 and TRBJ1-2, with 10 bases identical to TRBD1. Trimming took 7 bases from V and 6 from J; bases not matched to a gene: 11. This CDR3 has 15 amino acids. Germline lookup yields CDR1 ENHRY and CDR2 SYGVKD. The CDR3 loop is CAITTGTGAIHGYTF. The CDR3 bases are TGTGCCATCACGACAGGGACAGGGGCAATACATGGCTACACCTTC.

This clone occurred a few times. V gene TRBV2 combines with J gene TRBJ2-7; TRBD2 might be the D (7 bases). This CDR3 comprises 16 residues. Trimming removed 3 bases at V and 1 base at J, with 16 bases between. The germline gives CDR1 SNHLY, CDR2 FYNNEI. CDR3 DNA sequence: TGTGCCAGCAGTGATAGCCGGGGAGGGACATCCTACGAGCAGTACTTC. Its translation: CASSDSRGGTSYEQYF.

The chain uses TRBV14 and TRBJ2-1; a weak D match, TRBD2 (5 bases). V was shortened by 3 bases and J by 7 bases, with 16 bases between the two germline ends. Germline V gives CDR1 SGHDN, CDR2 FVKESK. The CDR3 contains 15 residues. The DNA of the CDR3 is TGTGCCAGCAGCCATTTGGCCCATAGGGAGAATGAGCAGTTCTTC. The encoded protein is CASSHLAHRENEQFF.

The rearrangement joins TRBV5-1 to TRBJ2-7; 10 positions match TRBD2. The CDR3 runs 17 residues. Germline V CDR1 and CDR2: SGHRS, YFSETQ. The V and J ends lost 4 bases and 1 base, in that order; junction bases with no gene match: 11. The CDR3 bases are TGCGCCAGCAGCCGTCCGTTCCGGACTAGCGGTTCCTACGAGCAGTACTTC. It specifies CASSRPFRTSGSYEQYF.

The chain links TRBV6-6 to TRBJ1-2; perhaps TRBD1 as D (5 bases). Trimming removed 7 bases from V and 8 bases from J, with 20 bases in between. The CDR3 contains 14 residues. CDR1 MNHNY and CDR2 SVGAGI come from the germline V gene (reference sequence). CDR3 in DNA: TGTGCCAGCACCACGAGCGGGCCCGGGGGGGGCTACACCTTC. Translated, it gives CASTTSGPGGGYTF.

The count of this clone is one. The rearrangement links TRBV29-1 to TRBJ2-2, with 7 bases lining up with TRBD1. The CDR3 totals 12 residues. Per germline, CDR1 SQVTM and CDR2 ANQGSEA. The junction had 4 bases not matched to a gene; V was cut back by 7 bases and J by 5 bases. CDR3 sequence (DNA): TGCAGCGCTCGGACAGGTACCGGGGAGCTGTTTTTT. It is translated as CSARTGTGELFF.

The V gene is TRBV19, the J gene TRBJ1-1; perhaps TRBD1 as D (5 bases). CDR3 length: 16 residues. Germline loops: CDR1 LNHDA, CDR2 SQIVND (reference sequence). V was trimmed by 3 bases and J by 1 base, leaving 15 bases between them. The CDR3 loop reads CASSMLRGSRNTEAFF. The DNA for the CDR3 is TGTGCCAGTAGTATGCTGCGGGGCAGTAGGAACACTGAAGCTTTCTTT. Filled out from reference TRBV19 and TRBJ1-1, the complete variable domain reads DGGITQSPKYLFRKEGQNVTLSCEQNLNHDAMYWYRQDPGQGLRLIYYSQIVNDFQKGDIAEGYSVSREKKESFPLTVTSAQKNPTAFYLCASSMLRGSRNTEAFFGQGTRLTVV.

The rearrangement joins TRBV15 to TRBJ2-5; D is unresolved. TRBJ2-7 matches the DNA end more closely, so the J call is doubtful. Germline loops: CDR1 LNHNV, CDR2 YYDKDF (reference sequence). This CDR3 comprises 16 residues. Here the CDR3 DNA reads TGTGCCACCAGCAGAGATCGACTCGGTTTTGGCTACGAGCAGTACTTC. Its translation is CATSRDRLGFGYEQYF.

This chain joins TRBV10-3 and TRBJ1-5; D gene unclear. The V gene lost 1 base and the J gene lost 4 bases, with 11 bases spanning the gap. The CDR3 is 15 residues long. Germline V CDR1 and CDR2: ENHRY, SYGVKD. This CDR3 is CAISEWAGRNQPQHF. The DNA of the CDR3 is TGTGCCATCAGTGAGTGGGCGGGCAGGAATCAGCCCCAGCATTTT.

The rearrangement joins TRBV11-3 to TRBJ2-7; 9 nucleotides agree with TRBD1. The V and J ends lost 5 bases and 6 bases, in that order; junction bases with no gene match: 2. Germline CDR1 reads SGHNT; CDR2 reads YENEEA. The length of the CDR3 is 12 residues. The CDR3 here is CASSQTGGEQYF. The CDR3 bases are TGTGCCAGCAGCCAGACAGGGGGCGAGCAGTACTTC.

CDR3 in DNA: TGTGCCAGCACTGGCGGGAGGCCAAACACCGGGGAGCTGTTTTTT. Translation gives CASTGGRPNTGELFF. The chain links TRBV2 to TRBJ2-2; TRBD2 matches at 8 bases. Germline V CDR1 and CDR2: SNHLY, FYNNEI. Trimming at V came to 7 bases and at J to 2 bases, leaving 6 bases not matched to a gene. This CDR3 is built from 15 residues. Drawing the rest from reference TRBV2 and TRBJ2-2, the complete variable domain is EPEVTQTPSHQVTQMGQEVILRCVPISNHLYFYWYRQILGQKVEFLVSFYNNEISEKSEIFDDQFSVERPDGSNFTLKIRSTKLEDSAMYFCASTGGRPNTGELFFGEGSRLTVL.

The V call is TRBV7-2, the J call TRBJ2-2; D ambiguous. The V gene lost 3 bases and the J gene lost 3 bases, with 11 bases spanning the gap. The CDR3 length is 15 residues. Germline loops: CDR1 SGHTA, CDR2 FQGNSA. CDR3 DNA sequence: TGTGCCAGCAGCTTCCCCAGGTTTTACACCGGGGAGCTGTTTTTT. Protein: CASSFPRFYTGELFF.

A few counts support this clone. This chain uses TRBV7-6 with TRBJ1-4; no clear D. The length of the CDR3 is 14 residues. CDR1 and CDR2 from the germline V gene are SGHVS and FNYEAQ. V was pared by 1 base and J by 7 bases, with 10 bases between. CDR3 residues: CASSLGLEGEKLFF. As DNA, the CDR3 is TGTGCCAGCAGCTTAGGCCTGGAGGGTGAAAAACTGTTTTTT.

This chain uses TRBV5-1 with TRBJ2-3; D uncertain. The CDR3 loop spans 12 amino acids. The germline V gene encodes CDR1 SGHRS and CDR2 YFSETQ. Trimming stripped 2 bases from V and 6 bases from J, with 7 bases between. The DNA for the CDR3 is TGCGCCAGCAGCTTATTCTTTGATACGCAGTATTTT. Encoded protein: CASSLFFDTQYF.

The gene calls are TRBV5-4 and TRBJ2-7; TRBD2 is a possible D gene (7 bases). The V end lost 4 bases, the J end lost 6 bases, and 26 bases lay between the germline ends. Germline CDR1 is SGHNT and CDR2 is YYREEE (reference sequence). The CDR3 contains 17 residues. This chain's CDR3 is CASSDYGLGGRAGEQYF. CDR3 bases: TGTGCCAGCAGCGATTATGGCTTGGGGGGGCGTGCTGGCGAGCAGTACTTC. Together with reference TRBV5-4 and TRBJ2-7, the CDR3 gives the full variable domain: ETGVTQSPTHLIKTRGQQVTLRCSSQSGHNTVSWYQQALGQGPQFIFQYYREEENGRGNFPPRFSGLQFPNYSSELNVNALELDDSALYLCASSDYGLGGRAGEQYFGPGTRLTVT.

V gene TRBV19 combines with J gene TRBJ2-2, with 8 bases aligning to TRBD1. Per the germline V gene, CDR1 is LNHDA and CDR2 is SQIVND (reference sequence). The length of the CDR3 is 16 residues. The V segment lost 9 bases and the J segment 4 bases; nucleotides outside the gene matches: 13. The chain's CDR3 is CASYPVTGEFTGELFF. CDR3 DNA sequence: TGTGCCAGCTACCCCGTGACAGGGGAGTTCACCGGGGAGCTGTTTTTT.

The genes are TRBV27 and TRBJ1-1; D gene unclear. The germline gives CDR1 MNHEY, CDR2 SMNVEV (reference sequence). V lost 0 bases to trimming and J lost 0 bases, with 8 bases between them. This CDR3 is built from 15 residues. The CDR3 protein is CASSLSYSLNTEAFF. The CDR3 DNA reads TGTGCCAGCAGTTTATCGTACAGTTTGAACACTGAAGCTTTCTTT.

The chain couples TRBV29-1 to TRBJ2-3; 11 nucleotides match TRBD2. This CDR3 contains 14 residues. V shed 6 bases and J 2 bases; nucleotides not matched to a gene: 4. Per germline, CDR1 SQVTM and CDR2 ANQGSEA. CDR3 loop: CSVIAGGYTDTQYF. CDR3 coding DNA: TGCAGCGTGATAGCGGGAGGGTACACAGATACGCAGTATTTT.

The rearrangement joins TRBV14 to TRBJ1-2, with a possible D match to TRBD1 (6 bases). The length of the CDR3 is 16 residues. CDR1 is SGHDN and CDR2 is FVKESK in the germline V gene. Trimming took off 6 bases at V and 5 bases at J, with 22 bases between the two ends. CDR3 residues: CASSKSETGPRYGYTF. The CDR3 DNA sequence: TGTGCCAGCAGTAAAAGCGAGACAGGTCCCCGGTATGGCTACACCTTC.